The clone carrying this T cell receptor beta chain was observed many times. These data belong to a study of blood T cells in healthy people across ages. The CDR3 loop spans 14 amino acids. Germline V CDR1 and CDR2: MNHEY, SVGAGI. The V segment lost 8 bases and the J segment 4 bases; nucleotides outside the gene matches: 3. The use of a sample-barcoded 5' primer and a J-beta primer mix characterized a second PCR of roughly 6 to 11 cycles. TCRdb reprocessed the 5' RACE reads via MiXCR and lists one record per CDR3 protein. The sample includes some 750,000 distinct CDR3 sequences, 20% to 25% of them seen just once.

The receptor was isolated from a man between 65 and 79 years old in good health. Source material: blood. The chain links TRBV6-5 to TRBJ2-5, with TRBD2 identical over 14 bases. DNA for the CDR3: TGTGCCAGCCAGGGACTAGCGGGGGTAGAGACCCAGTACTTC. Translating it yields CASQGLAGVETQYF.